These 32 T cell receptor beta chains originate from one sample sequenced in a study of metastatic and nonmetastatic thyroid tumors. All patients were treatment-naive before thyroid surgery. TCRdb re-called clones from the PCR reads using MiXCR. This repertoire shows tens of thousands of clones, roughly 15% found once; its top ten account for approximately 6.1%. Sequencing was done on a sample of blood. These receptors all come from a male donor with papillary thyroid cancer or a benign thyroid nodule (not recorded which). Some clones in this sample may be carry-over from other donors' samples.

This clone was counted at least ten times. In DNA form, the CDR3 reads TGTGCCAGCAGTGACTCGGCACCGGGTGAAAAACTGTTTTTT. This encodes CASSDSAPGEKLFF. The chain combines TRBV2 with TRBJ1-4; D call uncertain. V lost 3 bases and J lost 7, with 12 bases in between. The CDR3 contains 14 residues. Germline CDR1 and CDR2: SNHLY and FYNNEI.

Many counts were recorded for this clone. The chain employs TRBV25-1 and TRBJ2-3, with TRBD1 identical over 9 bases. The germline gives CDR1 MGHDK, CDR2 SYGVNS. V trimming: 5 bases; J trimming: 6 bases; junction bases outside the gene matches: 6. This CDR3 is 14 amino acids long. CDR3 protein: CASSPTGGADTQYF. The CDR3 region has the DNA TGTGCCAGCAGTCCAACAGGGGGCGCGGATACGCAGTATTTT.

In its sample, this clone was seen many times. The chain is built from TRBV18 and TRBJ2-6; D remains unclear. Germline CDR1 and CDR2: KGHSH and LQKENI. V lost 3 bases, J lost 1 base, and 10 bases lay in between. The CDR3 has 16 residues. The CDR3 nucleotides are TGTGCCAGCTCACCTAAAGAGTCGTCTGGGGCCAACGTCCTGACTTTC. It specifies CASSPKESSGANVLTF. Complete variable domain (other parts from reference TRBV18 and TRBJ2-6): NAGVMQNPRHLVRRRGQEARLRCSPMKGHSHVYWYRQLPEEGLKFMVYLQKENIIDESGMPKERFSAEFPKEGPSILRIQQVVRGDSAAYFCASSPKESSGANVLTFGAGSRLTVL.

The sample holds many counts of this clone. The V and J genes are TRBV18 and TRBJ2-3; 9 positions agree with TRBD2. V gave up 3 bases and J gave up 6 bases; unmatched junction bases: 7. CDR3 size: 15 residues. Germline CDR1 reads KGHSH; CDR2 reads LQKENI. CDR3 amino acids: CASSPSAGGYDTQYF. CDR3 sequence (DNA): TGTGCCAGCTCACCGTCCGCGGGAGGGTATGATACGCAGTATTTT.

In its sample, this clone was seen many times. The J gene is TRBJ1-5, the V gene TRBV2; no firm D call. Trimming removed 5 bases at V and 7 bases at J, with 18 bases between. Germline loops: CDR1 SNHLY, CDR2 FYNNEI. The CDR3 runs 15 residues. The CDR3 is CASSLLQFVGQPQHF. In DNA form, the CDR3 reads TGTGCCAGCAGTCTACTTCAATTTGTTGGGCAGCCCCAGCATTTT.

This clone was counted many times. The genes are TRBV18 and TRBJ2-7, with D unclear. The length of the CDR3 is 13 residues. Germline V gives CDR1 KGHSH, CDR2 LQKENI. V shed 6 bases and J shed 3 bases, with 12 bases lying between them. The CDR3 is CASSLHDGYEQYF. CDR3 nucleotides: TGTGCCAGCTCCCTCCATGACGGCTACGAGCAGTACTTC.

There are a few counts of this clone. The rearrangement uses TRBV6-2 or TRBV6-3 and TRBJ2-2; D not certain. Trimming cost V 2 bases and J 3 bases, with 4 bases left between them. The CDR3 covers 13 residues. Per germline, CDR1 MNHEY and CDR2 SVGEGT. In nucleotides, the CDR3 is TGTGCCAGCAGTTACGTATACACCGGGGAGCTGTTTTTT. It encodes CASSYVYTGELFF.

This clone was counted at least ten times. The CDR3 here is CASSYNSYEQYF. In DNA, the CDR3 is TGTGCCAGCAGCTACAACTCCTACGAGCAGTACTTC. The chain carries TRBV7-9 and TRBJ2-7; D ambiguous. The CDR3 sequence is 12 residues long. Trimming shortened V by 4 bases and J by 0 bases, and 4 bases separated the two germline ends. The germline V gene has CDR1 SEHNR and CDR2 FQNEAQ (reference sequence).

This clone is classed as medium-sized. The V gene is TRBV6-5, the J gene TRBJ2-1, with TRBD1 identical over 8 bases. Trimming cost V 0 bases and J 7 bases; bases outside gene matches: 2. The CDR3 has 14 amino acids. Germline values: CDR1 MNHEY, CDR2 SVGAGI. CDR3 in DNA: TGTGCCAGCAGTTACTCAGACAGGGGAAATGAGCAGTTCTTC. It yields the protein CASSYSDRGNEQFF.

In this sample, this clone turned up a few times. CDR3: CASSLVGGNIQYF. The CDR3 DNA is TGTGCCAGCAGTTTAGTGGGGGGGAACATTCAGTACTTC. The rearrangement links TRBV28 to TRBJ2-4, with TRBD2 matching 7 bases. CDR3 length equals 13 residues. Germline V gene lookup returns CDR1 MDHEN and CDR2 SYDVKM. The junction had 2 bases not matched to a gene; V was cut back by 2 bases and J by 7 bases.

This clone was observed many times. The J gene is TRBJ1-1, the V gene TRBV3-1; 7 bases fit TRBD1. The length of the CDR3 is 20 residues. Losses at the gene ends were 4 bases for V and 3 bases for J; bases not matched to a gene: 23. The germline V gene has CDR1 LGHDT and CDR2 YNNKEL (reference sequence). In DNA, the CDR3 is TGTGCCAGCAGCCCATTAAGAGTAAGGCCGGGACAGTGGGAAGACACTGAAGCTTTCTTT. Its translation is CASSPLRVRPGQWEDTEAFF.

This clone appeared many times. A much larger clone lies a single base off, so this may be a read error. Other DNA sequences in this specimen translate into the identical CDR3. This rearrangement joins TRBV12-3 or TRBV12-4 to TRBJ2-1, with 7 bases identical to TRBD1. The CDR3 length is 13 residues. The CDR3 spells CASSIRQGNEQFF. CDR3 DNA: TGCGCCAGCAGTATTCGACAGGGCAATGAGCAGTTCTTC.

This clone has at least ten counts. The chain combines TRBV18 with TRBJ1-1, with D possibly TRBD1 on 6 matching bases. Trimming removed 3 bases at V and 4 bases at J, with 12 bases between. CDR3 length: 14 amino acids. Germline assignment: CDR1 KGHSH and CDR2 LQKENI. The CDR3 loop is CASSPGQRGTEAFF. The CDR3 DNA is TGTGCCAGCTCACCCGGACAGAGGGGCACTGAAGCTTTCTTT. Looking up the rest from reference TRBV18 and TRBJ1-1 gives the full variable domain: NAGVMQNPRHLVRRRGQEARLRCSPMKGHSHVYWYRQLPEEGLKFMVYLQKENIIDESGMPKERFSAEFPKEGPSILRIQQVVRGDSAAYFCASSPGQRGTEAFFGQGTRLTVV.

The chain recombines TRBV28 with TRBJ2-7; 7 bases match TRBD2. The CDR3 is 13 amino acids. J lost 3 bases, V lost 2 bases, and 1 base had no gene match. Per germline, CDR1 MDHEN and CDR2 SYDVKM. CDR3 bases: TGTGCCAGCAGTTTAGGCGGGGGCTACGAGCAGTACTTC. Translating it yields CASSLGGGYEQYF.

This clone was recorded at least ten times. V gene TRBV28 combines with J gene TRBJ1-1, with TRBD1 matching 8 bases. Germline V gene lookup returns CDR1 MDHEN and CDR2 SYDVKM. CDR3 length: 12 residues. J lost 10 bases, V lost 4 bases, and 5 bases had no gene match. CDR3 in DNA: TGTGCCAGCAGTTCTATAGACAGGGGAGCTTTCTTT. It yields the protein CASSSIDRGAFF.

The chain is built from TRBV9 and TRBJ1-6; 9 bases are a match to TRBD1. The V gene end was trimmed by 2 bases and the J gene end by 5 bases; junction bases not matched to a gene: 2. The CDR3 totals 15 residues. The germline V gene encodes CDR1 SGDLS and CDR2 YYNGEE. The CDR3 here is CASSVGTGNNSPLHF. The CDR3 DNA follows: TGTGCCAGCAGCGTGGGGACAGGGAATAATTCACCCCTCCACTTT.

This clone came up many times. The rearrangement uses TRBV11-2 and TRBJ2-5; D may correspond to TRBD1 or TRBD2 (6 bases each). CDR3 length: 16 amino acids. CDR1 is SGHAT, CDR2 FQNNGV, per germline. Trimming pared 4 bases from V and 5 bases from J, leaving 20 bases between. CDR3 nucleotide sequence: TGTGCCAGCAGCTCGCACAAAGGGTTAGGGGGGGAGACCCAGTACTTC. Translated, it gives CASSSHKGLGGETQYF.

The CDR3 coding sequence is TGTGCCAGCAGTTTGGCGCAGGGAATGGGGGGTTCACCCCTCCACTTT. Translating it yields CASSLAQGMGGSPLHF. V is TRBV28 and J is TRBJ1-6; tentatively, D is TRBD1 (5 bases). CDR3 length: 16 amino acids. Germline CDR1 and CDR2: MDHEN and SYDVKM. The V end lost 3 bases, the J end lost 9 bases, and 18 bases lay between the germline ends.

The table lists this clone with many counts. The chain recombines TRBV6-6 with TRBJ1-1, with D perhaps matching TRBD1 (5 bases). The V gene lost 2 bases and the J gene lost 6 bases, with 19 bases spanning the gap. This CDR3 comprises 16 residues. Per the germline V gene, CDR1 is MNHNY and CDR2 is SVGAGI (reference sequence). The CDR3 nucleotides are TGTGCCAGCAGTTACCCCGGGGCCTTAATTAATTCTGAAGCTTTCTTT. It translates to CASSYPGALINSEAFF.

V usage is TRBV11-2 and J usage is TRBJ2-1; D is unresolved. Trimming shortened V by 3 bases and J by 9 bases, and 18 bases separated the two germline ends. The CDR3 covers 15 residues. CDR1 and CDR2 from the germline V gene are SGHAT and FQNNGV. CDR3 nucleotide sequence: TGTGCCAGCAGCTTTGGCAACGGGCTTGGGGTTGAGCAGTTCTTC. The encoded protein is CASSFGNGLGVEQFF. The full variable domain, with the rest looked up from reference TRBV11-2 and TRBJ2-1, is EAGVAQSPRYKIIEKRQSVAFWCNPISGHATLYWYQQILGQGPKLLIQFQNNGVVDDSQLPKDRFSAERLKGVDSTLKIQPAKLEDSAVYLCASSFGNGLGVEQFFGPGTRLTVL.

By share, this clone ranks as medium-sized. This chain connects TRBV6-1 to TRBJ2-2; D ambiguous. CDR1 and CDR2 from the germline V gene are MNHNS and SASEGT. CDR3 length equals 14 residues. V was trimmed by 5 bases and J by 7 bases, leaving 14 bases between them. CDR3 sequence: CASSLSSEIGELFF. In DNA form, the CDR3 reads TGTGCCAGCAGTCTCTCTTCCGAGATCGGGGAGCTGTTTTTT.

This clone came up a few times. The rearrangement joins TRBV7-9 to TRBJ2-7; D not resolved. CDR3 length: 12 amino acids. V lost 2 bases to trimming and J lost 2 bases, with 4 bases between them. Germline V gene data show CDR1 as SEHNR and CDR2 as FQNEAQ (reference sequence). The DNA of the CDR3 is TGTGCCAGCAGCTTACCGGCCTACGAGCAGTACTTC. This gives the protein CASSLPAYEQYF.

The J gene is TRBJ2-1, the V gene TRBV6-2 or TRBV6-3; weak D call: TRBD1 (6 bases). Trimming took 0 bases from V and 4 from J, leaving 16 bases between them. The V gene's germline CDR1 is MNHEY and CDR2 SVGEGT. This CDR3 is 17 amino acids long. CDR3 residues: CASSYSYNRGGYNEQFF. CDR3 nucleotide sequence: TGTGCCAGCAGTTACTCTTATAATAGAGGGGGATACAATGAGCAGTTCTTC.

This clone was recorded at least ten times. The chain recombines TRBV2 with TRBJ2-7; D is perhaps TRBD1 or TRBD2 (5 bases each). The germline gives CDR1 SNHLY, CDR2 FYNNEI. This CDR3 spans 14 amino acids. Trimming shortened V by 5 bases and J by 5 bases, and 16 bases separated the two germline ends. CDR3: CASSPDIFGNEQYF. The CDR3 DNA reads TGTGCCAGCAGTCCGGACATCTTCGGGAACGAGCAGTACTTC.

In its sample, this clone was seen many times. This rearrangement joins TRBV20-1 to TRBJ1-5; a possible D gene is TRBD1 (5 bases). V gave up 1 base and J gave up 2 bases, with 12 bases separating them. The CDR3 is made up of 15 amino acids. Germline lookup yields CDR1 DFQATT and CDR2 SNEGSKA (reference sequence). The DNA of the CDR3 is TGCAGTGCTAGAGGGGGGGAGGTAGGCAATCAGCCCCAGCATTTT. Encoded protein: CSARGGEVGNQPQHF.

The chain uses TRBV6-1 and TRBJ2-1; TRBD2 aligns across 13 bases. This CDR3 contains 15 residues. V trimming: 6 bases; J trimming: 3 bases; junction bases outside the gene matches: 2. Germline loops: CDR1 MNHNS, CDR2 SASEGT. DNA of the CDR3: TGTGCCAGCAGCGGACTAGCGGGAGACTACAATGAGCAGTTCTTC. Its translation is CASSGLAGDYNEQFF.

DNA for the CDR3: TGTGCCAACTCGACTAGCGGGGTCGAGCAGTACTTC. This translates into CANSTSGVEQYF. The V gene is TRBV11-3, the J gene TRBJ2-7; TRBD2 agrees at 11 bases. The CDR3 sequence is 12 residues long. Trimming removed 10 bases from V and 6 bases from J; junction bases left unmatched: 5. Germline CDR1 reads SGHNT; CDR2 reads YENEEA.

This clone was seen at least ten times. V and J are TRBV12-3 or TRBV12-4 and TRBJ1-5, with D unresolved. The CDR3 length is 14 residues. V gave up 2 bases and J gave up 5 bases, with 10 bases separating them. CDR3 protein: CASSLRVRDQPQHF. Here the CDR3 DNA reads TGTGCCAGCAGTTTACGTGTCAGAGATCAGCCCCAGCATTTT.

By share, this clone counts as medium-sized. The chain carries TRBV28 and TRBJ2-2; no clear D. The CDR3 is 14 amino acids. Deletions cut 6 bases from V and 6 bases from J, with 14 bases between. Germline V CDR1 and CDR2: MDHEN, SYDVKM. The CDR3 DNA reads TGTGCCAGCAGACCTCCCCTAGGCTCCGGGGAGCTGTTTTTT. This encodes CASRPPLGSGELFF.

This clone counts as medium-sized. The chain carries TRBV12-3 or TRBV12-4 and TRBJ2-5; no firm D call. The V end was cut by 2 bases, the J end by 4 bases, with 11 bases between. This CDR3 contains 14 residues. CDR3 protein: CASSLRAPTETQYF. The DNA for the CDR3 is TGTGCCAGCAGTTTAAGGGCCCCAACAGAGACCCAGTACTTC.

This clone was detected ten times or more. The rearrangement uses TRBV30 and TRBJ1-3; a weak D match, TRBD1 (5 bases). CDR3 length: 13 residues. CDR1 and CDR2 (germline): GTSNPN, SVGIG (reference sequence). With 2 bases removed from V and 4 bases from J, the gap between germline ends came to 9 bases. CDR3 DNA: TGTGCCTGGAGTTCGGGACTGGGAAACACCATATATTTT. Protein sequence: CAWSSGLGNTIYF.

This clone was counted between two and nine times. V usage is TRBV6-1 and J usage is TRBJ2-5; perhaps TRBD2 as D (6 bases). Germline assignment: CDR1 MNHNS and CDR2 SASEGT. The CDR3 loop spans 16 amino acids. Between the trimmed V and J ends, which lost 6 bases and 5 bases, there was a span of 22 bases. CDR3 sequence reads: CASSLYLSGRRETQYF. The CDR3 DNA reads as TGTGCCAGCAGCCTATACCTTTCAGGGAGGCGGGAGACCCAGTACTTC.